The rows below give T cell receptor beta chains drawn from one sample of a study of blood T cell repertoires in COVID-19. Sequenced by immunoSEQ multiplex PCR; TCRdb stores in-frame clones only, minus some. In the table there are approximately 23,000 clones, 90% of which are singletons. What was sequenced was peripheral blood. These receptors were collected from a man aged 70-80 years with acute or convalescent COVID-19. CDR3s include the opening cysteine and the closing phenylalanine or tryptophan. A D gene is named only where the DNA matches it firmly. Size is stated for part of the rows, as once, few or many counts, or as a class when the clone is expanded.

D	V	J	size	DNA	CDR3
TRBD2	TRBV10-3	TRBJ2-3	.	TGTGCCATCAGTCCGGTAGCGGGGGGTGTCACAGATACGCAGTATTTT	CAISPVAGGVTDTQYF
TRBD2	TRBV7-2	TRBJ2-7	.	TGTGCCAGCAGCTCAGGACTAGCGGGAGAGGTATTTTACGAGCAGTACTTC	CASSSGLAGEVFYEQYF
TRBD2	TRBV7-3	TRBJ2-3	.	TGTGCCAGCAGCTTCGGGGGGGCAGATACGCAGTATTTT	CASSFGGADTQYF
TRBD2	TRBV7-9	TRBJ2-7	once	TGTGCCAGCAGCTTAGGCGGACTAGCGGGGGGGTTTTACGAGCAGTACTTC	CASSLGGLAGGFYEQYF
TRBD2	TRBV29-1	TRBJ2-1	.	TGCAGCGTAGCCGGGACTAGCGGGAGGGATATCTCCTACAATGAGCAGTTCTTC	CSVAGTSGRDISYNEQFF
TRBD2	TRBV9	TRBJ2-7	.	TGTGCCAGCAGCTCCCGGGACTACTCCCTTTACGAGCAGTACTTC	CASSSRDYSLYEQYF
TRBD1	TRBV7-2	TRBJ1-2	.	TGTGCCAGCAGCTTAGCGCTCAGGGGGCCCTACACCTTC	CASSLALRGPYTF
TRBD2	TRBV25-1	TRBJ2-7	.	TGTGCCAGCAGTGAATATACGGGGGGGACTATTTACGAGCAGTACTTC	CASSEYTGGTIYEQYF
TRBD2	TRBV28	TRBJ2-7	few	TGTGCCAGCAGTACTGTCTCGGGAGGACCCATCTCCTACGAGCAGTACTTC	CASSTVSGGPISYEQYF
.	TRBV6-1	TRBJ1-5	.	TGTGCCAGCAGTGAACTTTTCGGGGACACCAATCAGCCCCAGCATTTT	CASSELFGDTNQPQHF
.	TRBV5-1	TRBJ1-2	.	TGCGCCAGCAGCTCTGGTGATGGGCACAGCTATGGCTACACCTTC	CASSSGDGHSYGYTF